This T cell receptor beta chain stems from a study of cytomegalovirus exposure and HLA in healthy donors. Regarding the study as a whole: Previous analysis showed most TCR beta V segments were productive about 87% or about 30% of the time. Researchers left out some V segments, among them TRBV6-2 and TRBV6-3, as indistinguishable.

The PCR made use of 60 Vbeta and 13 Jbeta primers. Libraries were prepared by immunoSEQ multiplex PCR; TCRdb keeps only in-frame clonotypes and omits some of them. The table records around 99,000 clones, 77% of them present only once. Trimming took 7 bases from V and 2 from J; bases not matched to a gene: 6. The CDR3 contains 14 residues. Germline V CDR1 and CDR2: MNHNS, SASEGT. This clone was observed a handful of times. Its antigen is not identified. The V gene is TRBV6-1, the J gene TRBJ2-5; 8 positions match TRBD1. Sequencing was done on a sample of PBMCs. This sequence originates from a male donor in good health and CMV-seronegative. CDR3 loop: CASTTGGSQETQYF. CDR3 bases: TGTGCCAGCACTACAGGGGGTTCACAAGAGACCCAGTACTTC.